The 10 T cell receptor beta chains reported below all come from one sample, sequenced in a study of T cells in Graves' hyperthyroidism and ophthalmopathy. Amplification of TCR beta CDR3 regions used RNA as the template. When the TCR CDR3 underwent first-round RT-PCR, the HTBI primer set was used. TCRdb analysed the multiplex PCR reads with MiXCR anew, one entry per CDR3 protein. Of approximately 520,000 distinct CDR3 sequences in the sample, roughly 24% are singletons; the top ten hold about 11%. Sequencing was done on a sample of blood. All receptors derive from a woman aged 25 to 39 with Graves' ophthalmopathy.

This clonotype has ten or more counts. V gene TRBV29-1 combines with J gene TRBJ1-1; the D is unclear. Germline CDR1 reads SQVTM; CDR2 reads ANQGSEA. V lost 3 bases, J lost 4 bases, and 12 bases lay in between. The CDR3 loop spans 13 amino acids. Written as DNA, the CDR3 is TGCAGCGTTGAGGTCCGGGCCAGCACTGAAGCTTTCTTT. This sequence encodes CSVEVRASTEAFF.

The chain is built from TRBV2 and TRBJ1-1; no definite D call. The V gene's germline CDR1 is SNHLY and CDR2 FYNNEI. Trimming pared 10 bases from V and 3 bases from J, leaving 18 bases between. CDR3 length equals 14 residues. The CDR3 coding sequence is TGTGCCACCTCGACGGCCTCGGGTGACACTGAAGCTTTCTTT. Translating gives CATSTASGDTEAFF.

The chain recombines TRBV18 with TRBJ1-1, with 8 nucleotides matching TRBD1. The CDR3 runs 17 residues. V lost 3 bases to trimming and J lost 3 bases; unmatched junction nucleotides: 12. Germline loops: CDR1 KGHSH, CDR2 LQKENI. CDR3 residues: CASSPLSGTGDYTEAFF. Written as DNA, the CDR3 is TGTGCCAGCTCACCTTTGAGCGGGACAGGAGATTACACTGAAGCTTTCTTT.

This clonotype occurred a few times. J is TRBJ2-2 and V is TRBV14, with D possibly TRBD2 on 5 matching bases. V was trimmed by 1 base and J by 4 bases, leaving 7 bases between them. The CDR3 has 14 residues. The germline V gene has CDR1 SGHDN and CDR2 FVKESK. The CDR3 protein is CASSQVRGTGELFF. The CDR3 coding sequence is TGTGCCAGCAGCCAAGTTCGGGGCACCGGGGAGCTGTTTTTT. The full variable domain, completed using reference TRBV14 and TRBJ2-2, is EAGVTQFPSHSVIEKGQTVTLRCDPISGHDNLYWYRRVMGKEIKFLLHFVKESKQDESGMPNNRFLAERTGGTYSTLKVQPAELEDSGVYFCASSQVRGTGELFFGEGSRLTVL.

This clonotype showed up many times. CDR3 coding DNA: TGTGCCTGGACAGGGGGACGAGGCTACACCTTC. This gives the protein CAWTGGRGYTF. This rearrangement joins TRBV30 to TRBJ1-2; TRBD1 matches 7 bases. The J segment lost 8 bases and the V segment lost 4 bases, leaving 4 bases of the junction unmatched. The CDR3 has 11 amino acids. From germline, CDR1 is GTSNPN and CDR2 SVGIG (reference sequence).

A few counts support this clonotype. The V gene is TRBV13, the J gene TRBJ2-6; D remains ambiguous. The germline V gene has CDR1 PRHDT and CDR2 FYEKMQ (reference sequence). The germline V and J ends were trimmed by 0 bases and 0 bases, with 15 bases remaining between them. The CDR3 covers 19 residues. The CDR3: CASSLGITHLSSGANVLTF. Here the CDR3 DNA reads TGTGCCAGCAGCTTAGGTATAACGCACCTTAGCTCTGGGGCCAACGTCCTGACTTTC.

The CDR3 here is CASRDSSGEQYF. CDR3 nucleotide sequence: TGTGCCAGCAGGGACAGTTCCGGCGAGCAGTACTTC. The chain joins TRBV6-1 to TRBJ2-7; D may be TRBD1 (6 bases). The length of the CDR3 is 12 residues. CDR1 MNHNS and CDR2 SASEGT come from the germline V gene. The V end was cut by 6 bases, the J end by 6 bases, with 12 bases between.

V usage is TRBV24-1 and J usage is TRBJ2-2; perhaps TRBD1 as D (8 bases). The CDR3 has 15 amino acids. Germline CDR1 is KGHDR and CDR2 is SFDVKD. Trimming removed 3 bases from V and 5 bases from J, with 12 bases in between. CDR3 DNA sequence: TGTGCCACCAGTGATACAGGGGGGGGAACCGGGGAGCTGTTTTTT. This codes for CATSDTGGGTGELFF.

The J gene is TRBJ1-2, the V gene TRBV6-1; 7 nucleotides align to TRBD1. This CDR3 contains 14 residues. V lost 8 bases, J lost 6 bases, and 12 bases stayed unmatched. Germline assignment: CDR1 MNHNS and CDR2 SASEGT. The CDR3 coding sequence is TGTGCCAGCGGGAGAGTGGGGACAGATAATGGCTACACCTTC. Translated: CASGRVGTDNGYTF.

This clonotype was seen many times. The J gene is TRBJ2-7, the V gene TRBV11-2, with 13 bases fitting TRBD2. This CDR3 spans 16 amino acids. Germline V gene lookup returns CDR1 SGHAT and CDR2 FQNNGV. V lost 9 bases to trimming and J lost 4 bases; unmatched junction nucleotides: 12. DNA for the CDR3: TGTGCCAGTAGAGAGGGACTAGCGGGGAAAGAGTACGAGCAGTACTTC. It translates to CASREGLAGKEYEQYF.